The 7 T cell receptor beta chains given below trace back to one sample, sequenced in a study of Ad26.COV2.S vaccination and SARS-CoV-2 variants. Treatment meaning: about 20 received Ad26.COV2.S at low or high dose, single or two shots; roughly five received placebo; per-sample allocation not given. Day 63 after the first injection of vaccine or placebo was the sampling time. Profiling relied on immunoSEQ multiplex PCR, and the TCRdb table lists in-frame clones only, not all of them. The table shows some 480,000 clones, with 87% occurring only once. The specimen was peripheral blood, collected in a trial of Ad26.COV2.S vaccine versus placebo. All receptors come from a person aged 18-65 years who received the Ad26.COV2.S COVID-19 vaccine or a placebo.

The chain carries TRBV9 and TRBJ2-7; 10 bases match TRBD2. The CDR3 is made up of 16 amino acids. Germline V lookup: CDR1 SGDLS, CDR2 YYNGEE. The ends lost 4 bases at V and 5 bases at J; junction bases unmatched: 12. The CDR3 sequence is CASSTGLAETDDEQYF. DNA for the CDR3: TGTGCCAGCAGCACCGGACTAGCGGAAACTGACGACGAGCAGTACTTC.

The V and J genes are TRBV18 and TRBJ2-3; 9 bases agree with TRBD1. The CDR3 contains 15 residues. V was pared by 3 bases and J by 3 bases, with 4 bases of the junction left unmatched. Germline V gene lookup returns CDR1 KGHSH and CDR2 LQKENI. The CDR3 DNA is TGTGCCAGCTCACCCCAACAGGGGGCGACAGATACGCAGTATTTT. Its protein is CASSPQQGATDTQYF.

This clone appeared many times. V usage is TRBV2 and J usage is TRBJ1-2, with 8 nucleotides matching TRBD1. V trimming: 10 bases; J trimming: 5 bases; junction bases outside the gene matches: 9. The length of the CDR3 is 13 residues. Germline CDR1 and CDR2: SNHLY and FYNNEI. The CDR3 DNA follows: TGTGCCAACAGAGACGGGACAGGTTATGGCTACACCTTC. This sequence encodes CANRDGTGYGYTF.

The chain recombines TRBV5-6 with TRBJ2-2, with D perhaps matching TRBD2 (6 bases). The CDR3 is 16 residues long. Between the trimmed V and J ends, which lost 6 bases and 2 bases, there was a span of 17 bases. The germline V gene has CDR1 SGHDT and CDR2 YYEEEE. This CDR3 is CASNFLSGANTGELFF. In DNA, the CDR3 is TGTGCCAGCAACTTTCTTAGCGGAGCCAACACCGGGGAGCTGTTTTTT.

This rearrangement joins TRBV27 to TRBJ1-5; 8 bases fit TRBD1. V was clipped by 2 bases and J by 0 bases; unmatched bases: 3. CDR3 size: 16 residues. Germline CDR1 reads MNHEY; CDR2 reads SMNVEV (reference sequence). CDR3 residues: CASSLNGQGSNQPQHF. CDR3 nucleotides: TGTGCCAGCAGTTTAAATGGACAGGGTAGCAATCAGCCCCAGCATTTT.

V and J are TRBV6-5 and TRBJ2-7; D remains unclear. Germline assignment: CDR1 MNHEY and CDR2 SVGAGI. Trimming removed 5 bases at V and 0 bases at J, with 8 bases between. The CDR3 is made up of 13 amino acids. CDR3 nucleotides: TGTGCCAGCAGTAGGGTGAGCTCCTACGAGCAGTACTTC. Its translation is CASSRVSSYEQYF.

This chain connects TRBV30 to TRBJ2-2; D gene ambiguous. Germline CDR1 reads GTSNPN; CDR2 reads SVGIG (reference sequence). The CDR3 runs 12 residues. V shed 4 bases and J shed 1 base, with 4 bases lying between them. The CDR3: CAWTQNTGELFF. CDR3 sequence (DNA): TGTGCCTGGACCCAGAACACCGGGGAGCTGTTTTTT.